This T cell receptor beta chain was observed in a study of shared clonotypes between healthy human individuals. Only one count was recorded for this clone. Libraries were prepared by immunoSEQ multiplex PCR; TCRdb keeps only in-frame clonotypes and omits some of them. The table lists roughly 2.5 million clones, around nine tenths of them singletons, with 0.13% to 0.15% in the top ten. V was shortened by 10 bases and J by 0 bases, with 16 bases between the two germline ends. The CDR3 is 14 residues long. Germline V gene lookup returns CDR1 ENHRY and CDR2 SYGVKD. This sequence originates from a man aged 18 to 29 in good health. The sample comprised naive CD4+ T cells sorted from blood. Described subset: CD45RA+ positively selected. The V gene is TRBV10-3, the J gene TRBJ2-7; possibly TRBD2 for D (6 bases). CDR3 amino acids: CATLGLGSSYEQYF. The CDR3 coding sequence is TGTGCCACCTTGGGACTTGGCAGCTCCTACGAGCAGTACTTC.